Below are 30 T cell receptor beta chains sequenced from a single sample in a study of Graves' ophthalmopathy and Graves' hyperthyroidism. RNA transcripts yielded amplified TCR beta CDR3 regions. RT-PCR in the first round used HTBI primers; a second-round multiplex PCR followed. MiXCR, applied by TCRdb to the multiplex PCR reads, yields one record per CDR3 protein. The repertoire has just over 400,000 distinct CDR3 sequences, roughly 20% of them found once; the top ten carry around 3%. Specimen: peripheral blood. All receptors derive from a woman in her late teens or twenties with stable Graves' hyperthyroidism.

This clonotype has a count of ten or more. V and J are TRBV24-1 and TRBJ2-5; 12 nucleotides align to TRBD2. The CDR3 consists of 16 residues. Germline CDR1 KGHDR, CDR2 SFDVKD. Trimming took 3 bases from V and 6 from J; bases not matched to a gene: 7. CDR3: CATSDRLAGGPKTQYF. The CDR3 DNA follows: TGTGCCACCAGTGATCGTCTAGCGGGAGGGCCGAAGACCCAGTACTTC.

This clonotype has a count of ten or more. V and J are TRBV3-1 and TRBJ2-5, with 7 bases fitting TRBD2. J was trimmed by 5 bases and V by 6 bases; bases with no gene match: 12. Germline V gene lookup returns CDR1 LGHDT and CDR2 YNNKEL (reference sequence). This CDR3 spans 15 amino acids. The CDR3 is CASSRARREWETQYF. The CDR3 coding sequence is TGTGCCAGCAGTCGGGCAAGGCGGGAGTGGGAGACCCAGTACTTC.

In its sample, this clonotype was seen a few times. The chain employs TRBV3-1 and TRBJ1-1; D not certain. CDR3 size: 12 residues. Trimming cost V 3 bases and J 4 bases, with 6 bases left between them. Germline assignment: CDR1 LGHDT and CDR2 YNNKEL (reference sequence). The CDR3 sequence: CASSHASTEAFF. For the CDR3, the DNA is TGTGCCAGCAGCCATGCTAGCACTGAAGCTTTCTTT.

This clonotype came up many times. This rearrangement joins TRBV2 to TRBJ1-5; D call uncertain. The V end was cut by 7 bases, the J end by 0 bases, with 4 bases between. The CDR3 has 12 amino acids. Germline CDR1 is SNHLY and CDR2 is FYNNEI. CDR3: CASKDSNQPQHF. CDR3 bases: TGTGCCAGCAAGGATAGCAATCAGCCCCAGCATTTT.

This clonotype was detected many times. This chain links TRBV9 with TRBJ1-6, with unresolved D. Trimming took 7 bases from V and 1 from J, leaving 0 bases between them. The CDR3 contains 11 residues. Germline lookup yields CDR1 SGDLS and CDR2 YYNGEE. The CDR3 here is CASSYNSPLHF. CDR3 bases: TGTGCCAGCTCCTATAATTCACCCCTCCACTTT.

In this sample, this clonotype turned up many times. V gene TRBV28 combines with J gene TRBJ2-4; 9 bases are shared with TRBD1. V was clipped by 9 bases and J by 1 base; unmatched bases: 16. The V gene's germline CDR1 is MDHEN and CDR2 SYDVKM. The CDR3 contains 18 residues. As DNA, the CDR3 is TGTGCCAGTACCCGGGCCCTAACAGGGGGCGAGGCCAAAAACATTCAGTACTTC. Encoded protein: CASTRALTGGEAKNIQYF.

This chain links TRBV30 with TRBJ2-7, with D perhaps matching TRBD2 (5 bases). Germline assignment: CDR1 GTSNPN and CDR2 SVGIG (reference sequence). The CDR3 length is 13 residues. V shed 0 bases and J shed 2 bases, with 8 bases lying between them. CDR3 protein: CAWSVDGTYEQYF. Written as DNA, the CDR3 is TGTGCCTGGAGTGTGGACGGGACCTACGAGCAGTACTTC.

This chain links TRBV12-3 or TRBV12-4 with TRBJ2-7; D is perhaps TRBD1 or TRBD2 (5 bases each). V lost 6 bases to trimming and J lost 7 bases, with 19 bases between them. CDR3 length: 14 amino acids. The DNA of the CDR3 is TGTGCCAGCAGCCCCGGGACCTCCCCGCAGGAGCAGTACTTC. This translates into CASSPGTSPQEQYF.

This clonotype was observed at least ten times. At one end, the junction sequence differs from germline, possibly due to a read error. The chain carries TRBV12-3 or TRBV12-4 and TRBJ1-1, with D uncertain. There are 13 residues in the CDR3. CDR3 in DNA: TGTGCCAGCAGGTTAGGAGCGGCAGCTGAAGCTTTCTTT. Translating it yields CASRLGAAAEAFF.

This clonotype was counted at least ten times. The chain couples TRBV5-1 to TRBJ1-1; TRBD1 matches 9 bases. V gave up 2 bases and J gave up 5 bases; unmatched junction bases: 1. Per the germline V gene, CDR1 is SGHRS and CDR2 is YFSETQ. The CDR3 has 13 amino acids. The CDR3 bases are TGCGCCAGCAGCTTACAGGGGGCGACTGAAGCTTTCTTT. Translating it yields CASSLQGATEAFF. The full variable domain, in which reference TRBV5-1 and TRBJ1-1 provide the parts outside the CDR3, is KAGVTQTPRYLIKTRGQQVTLSCSPISGHRSVSWYQQTPGQGLQFLFEYFSETQRNKGNFPGRFSGRQFSNSRSEMNVSTLELGDSALYLCASSLQGATEAFFGQGTRLTVV.

This clonotype was seen only a few times. This chain uses TRBV4-2 with TRBJ1-2, with 9 positions matching TRBD1. The CDR3 spans 16 residues. V was pared by 0 bases and J by 6 bases, with 8 bases of the junction left unmatched. CDR1 is LGHNA and CDR2 is YNFKEQ in the germline V gene. The CDR3 protein is CASSQDPGTGQNGYTF. CDR3 bases: TGTGCCAGCAGCCAAGACCCTGGGACAGGGCAAAATGGCTACACCTTC.

This chain connects TRBV20-1 to TRBJ1-2; D is unclear. CDR3 length equals 12 residues. The ends were cut back, 3 bases at V and 8 bases at J, with 13 bases in the middle. Germline V lookup: CDR1 DFQATT, CDR2 SNEGSKA (reference sequence). The CDR3 bases are TGCAGTGCTAGCCCGGATCCCCAGGGCTACACCTTC. Translating gives CSASPDPQGYTF.

This clonotype was counted ten times or more. The V gene is TRBV5-1, the J gene TRBJ2-7, with TRBD2 matching over 14 bases. Losses at the gene ends were 0 bases for V and 5 bases for J; bases not matched to a gene: 4. The CDR3 length is 16 residues. Germline values: CDR1 SGHRS, CDR2 YFSETQ. The CDR3, as DNA: TGCGCCAGCAGCTTGGATTCGGGACTAGCGGGAGACGAGCAGTACTTC. Protein product: CASSLDSGLAGDEQYF.

This chain links TRBV12-3 or TRBV12-4 with TRBJ1-1; the D is unclear. Between the trimmed V and J ends, which lost 2 bases and 0 bases, there was a span of 10 bases. The CDR3 length is 15 residues. As DNA, the CDR3 is TGTGCCAGCAGTTTACGGGCGGCCATGAACACTGAAGCTTTCTTT. Translation gives CASSLRAAMNTEAFF.

At least ten counts were recorded for this clonotype. The chain couples TRBV7-3 to TRBJ2-7; D not resolved. Germline CDR1 is SGHTA and CDR2 is FQGTGA. V was clipped by 1 base and J by 3 bases, with 10 bases between them. The CDR3 totals 14 residues. The CDR3 region has the DNA TGTGCCAGCAGCTTAATGGGCGGCAACTACGAGCAGTACTTC. The encoded protein is CASSLMGGNYEQYF. Full variable domain (missing parts from reference TRBV7-3 and TRBJ2-7): GAGVSQTPSNKVTEKGKYVELRCDPISGHTALYWYRQSLGQGPEFLIYFQGTGAADDSGLPNDRFFAVRPEGSVSTLKIQRTERGDSAVYLCASSLMGGNYEQYFGPGTRLTVT.

The chain links TRBV24-1 to TRBJ2-5; D gene unclear. Trimming left V 1 base short and J 0 bases short, with 8 bases between. Germline CDR1 reads KGHDR; CDR2 reads SFDVKD. The CDR3 runs to 15 residues. This CDR3 is CATSDFPSNQETQYF. The CDR3 coding sequence is TGTGCCACCAGTGATTTCCCAAGCAACCAAGAGACCCAGTACTTC.

This clonotype appeared many times. The chain has TRBV12-3 or TRBV12-4 and TRBJ1-1; the D gene is possibly TRBD1 (5 bases). The V and J ends lost 6 bases and 6 bases respectively, with 17 bases between them. This CDR3 has 14 residues. CDR3 sequence (DNA): TGTGCCAGCAGCCTTGCGGGGCGACAACCTGAAGCTTTCTTT. It codes for CASSLAGRQPEAFF.

This clonotype was counted many times. V usage is TRBV11-2 and J usage is TRBJ2-5, with TRBD2 as a possible D gene (5 bases). Trimming took 3 bases from V and 2 from J, leaving 13 bases between them. From germline, CDR1 is SGHAT and CDR2 FQNNGV. CDR3 length: 15 residues. CDR3 loop: CASSFHISEQETQYF. As DNA, the CDR3 is TGTGCCAGCAGCTTTCATATTAGCGAGCAAGAGACCCAGTACTTC.

The rearrangement uses TRBV20-1 and TRBJ1-1, with a possible D match to TRBD1 (5 bases). V lost 3 bases, J lost 5 bases, and 10 bases lay in between. The CDR3 is 12 residues long. Germline loops: CDR1 DFQATT, CDR2 SNEGSKA (reference sequence). CDR3 nucleotides: TGCAGTGCTAGTTCCGGGGGGACTGAAGCTTTCTTT. It is translated as CSASSGGTEAFF.

This clonotype was detected ten times or more. V is TRBV11-1 and J is TRBJ2-7; D unclear. V was cut by 3 bases and J by 2 bases, with 5 bases left in between. From germline, CDR1 is SGHAT and CDR2 FQDESV (reference sequence). This CDR3 has 12 amino acids. DNA for the CDR3: TGTGCCAGCAGCTTTAAAGCCTACGAGCAGTACTTC. Protein sequence: CASSFKAYEQYF.

A few counts support this clonotype. The chain combines TRBV30 with TRBJ2-5; no firm D call. V lost 5 bases, J lost 5 bases, and 15 bases lay in between. CDR1 and CDR2 (germline): GTSNPN, SVGIG (reference sequence). The CDR3 is made up of 13 amino acids. The CDR3 sequence is CAWGGRLGETQYF. In nucleotides, the CDR3 is TGTGCCTGGGGTGGACGTCTGGGGGAGACCCAGTACTTC. Drawing the rest from reference TRBV30 and TRBJ2-5, the complete variable domain is SQTIHQWPATLVQPVGSPLSLECTVEGTSNPNLYWYRQAAGRGLQLLFYSVGIGQISSEVPQNLSASRPQDRQFILSSKKLLLSDSGFYLCAWGGRLGETQYFGPGTRLLVL.

This clonotype was seen repeatedly, ten times or more. The J gene is TRBJ2-5, the V gene TRBV5-1; TRBD2 aligns across 8 bases. V was pared by 3 bases and J by 3 bases, with 4 bases of the junction left unmatched. Germline CDR1 SGHRS, CDR2 YFSETQ. CDR3 length: 14 amino acids. This CDR3 reads CASSSSGWKETQYF. CDR3 coding DNA: TGCGCCAGCAGCTCTAGCGGGTGGAAAGAGACCCAGTACTTC.

This chain joins TRBV30 and TRBJ2-1; possibly TRBD2 for D (5 bases). Per the germline V gene, CDR1 is GTSNPN and CDR2 is SVGIG (reference sequence). V lost 3 bases to trimming and J lost 8 bases, with 17 bases between them. The CDR3 spans 14 residues. The CDR3 DNA sequence: TGTGCCTGGAGGAGGGCCTCCGGAGGTTATGAGCAGTTCTTC. It translates to CAWRRASGGYEQFF.

At least ten counts were recorded for this clonotype. This rearrangement joins TRBV15 to TRBJ2-7; TRBD1 might be the D (5 bases). The CDR3 runs 15 residues. Germline assignment: CDR1 LNHNV and CDR2 YYDKDF (reference sequence). Trimming took 0 bases from V and 3 from J, leaving 12 bases between them. DNA of the CDR3: TGTGCCACCAGCAGAGATCTCGCAGGGTACTACGAGCAGTACTTC. Its protein is CATSRDLAGYYEQYF.

As to this clonotype: It may be a read error: a sequence one base away is much more abundant. V gene TRBV12-3 or TRBV12-4 combines with J gene TRBJ1-2, with D maybe TRBD1 (6 bases). CDR3 size: 13 residues. CDR3 sequence (DNA): TGTGCCAGCAACACTGGGGGGGCCTATGGCTACAGCTTC. As protein: CASNTGGAYGYSF.

This clonotype was detected ten times or more. The rearrangement uses TRBV12-3 or TRBV12-4 and TRBJ2-2, with D uncertain. V gave up 6 bases and J gave up 9 bases, with 11 bases separating them. CDR3 length equals 12 residues. The CDR3 is CASSPLSRELFF. The CDR3 DNA follows: TGTGCCAGCAGCCCACTCTCGAGGGAGCTGTTTTTT.

Concerning this clonotype itself: Since a much larger clone is just one base distant, this may be a read error. V is TRBV7-2 and J is TRBJ2-2, with 7 bases lining up with TRBD2. The CDR3 runs 15 residues. Germline V gene lookup returns CDR1 SGHTA and CDR2 FQGNSA. The CDR3 region is CVSSPVAAGAGELFF. The CDR3 DNA reads TGTGTCAGCAGCCCCGTGGCGGCGGGAGCCGGGGAGCTGTTTTTT. Filled out from reference TRBV7-2 and TRBJ2-2, the complete variable domain reads GAGVSQSPSNKVTEKGKDVELRCDPISGHTALYWYRQSLGQGLEFLIYFQGNSAPDKSGLPSDRFSAERTGGSVSTLTIQRTQQEDSAVYLCVSSPVAAGAGELFFGEGSRLTVL.

This clonotype turned up a few times. Sequence at one end of the junction differs from germline and may be a read error. CDR3 sequence: CSARDQTGGRNIKYF. Here the CDR3 DNA reads TGCAGTGCTAGAGACCAAACAGGGGGGCGGAACATTAAGTACTTC. The chain links TRBV20-1 to TRBJ2-4, with 8 bases fitting TRBD1. CDR1 and CDR2 (germline): DFQATT, SNEGSKA (reference sequence). The CDR3 has 15 amino acids.

This clonotype was picked up many times. For the CDR3, the DNA is TGTGCCAGCACCCACCAGGGGCAGAACTATGGCTACACCTTC. This sequence encodes CASTHQGQNYGYTF. This chain connects TRBV11-2 to TRBJ1-2, with TRBD1 as a possible D gene (6 bases). The CDR3 has 14 amino acids. V lost 7 bases to trimming and J lost 2 bases, with 14 bases between them. Germline values: CDR1 SGHAT, CDR2 FQNNGV. Complete variable domain (other parts from reference TRBV11-2 and TRBJ1-2): EAGVAQSPRYKIIEKRQSVAFWCNPISGHATLYWYQQILGQGPKLLIQFQNNGVVDDSQLPKDRFSAERLKGVDSTLKIQPAKLEDSAVYLCASTHQGQNYGYTFGSGTRLTVV.

In its sample, this clonotype was seen many times. The junction and the germline gene differ at one end; a read error may be behind it. This chain links TRBV12-3 or TRBV12-4 with TRBJ1-1; the D is unclear. The CDR3 is 11 amino acids. The chain's CDR3 is CASRLNTEAFF. CDR3 nucleotides: TGCGCCAGCAGGTTGAACACTGAAGCTTTCTTT.